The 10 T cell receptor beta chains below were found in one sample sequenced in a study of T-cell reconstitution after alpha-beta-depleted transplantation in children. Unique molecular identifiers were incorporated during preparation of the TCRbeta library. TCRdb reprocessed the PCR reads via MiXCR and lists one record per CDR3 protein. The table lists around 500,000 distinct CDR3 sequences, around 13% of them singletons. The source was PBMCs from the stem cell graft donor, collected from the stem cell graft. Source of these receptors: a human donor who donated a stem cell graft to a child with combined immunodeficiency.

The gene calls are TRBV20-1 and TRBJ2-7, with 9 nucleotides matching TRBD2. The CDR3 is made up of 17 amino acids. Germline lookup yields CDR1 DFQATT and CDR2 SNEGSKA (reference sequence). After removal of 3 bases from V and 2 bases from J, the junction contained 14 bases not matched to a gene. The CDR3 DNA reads TGCAGTGCTAGGGCCCATACTAGCGGGTCCTCTCCCTACGAGCAGTACTTC. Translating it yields CSARAHTSGSSPYEQYF.

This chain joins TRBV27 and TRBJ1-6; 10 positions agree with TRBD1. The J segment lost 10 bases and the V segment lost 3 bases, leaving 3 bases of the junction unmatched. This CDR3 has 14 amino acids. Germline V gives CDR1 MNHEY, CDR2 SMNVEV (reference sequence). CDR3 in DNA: TGTGCCAGCAGTTTGGACAGGGGGAAGTCACCCCTCCACTTT. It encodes CASSLDRGKSPLHF.

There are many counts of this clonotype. CDR3: CASRVAEETQYF. CDR3 in DNA: TGTGCCAGCAGGGTAGCAGAAGAGACCCAGTACTTC. V and J are TRBV28 and TRBJ2-5, with D unresolved. The CDR3 spans 12 residues. V lost 6 bases to trimming and J lost 3 bases, with 8 bases between them. Looked up from germline, CDR1 is MDHEN and CDR2 is SYDVKM.

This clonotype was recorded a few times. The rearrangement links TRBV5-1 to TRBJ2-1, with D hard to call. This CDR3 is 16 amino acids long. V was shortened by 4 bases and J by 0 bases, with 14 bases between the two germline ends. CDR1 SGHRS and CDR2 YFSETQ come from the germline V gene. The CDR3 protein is CASSPRIESSYNEQFF. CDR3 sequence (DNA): TGCGCCAGCAGCCCCCGCATAGAGAGCTCCTACAATGAGCAGTTCTTC.

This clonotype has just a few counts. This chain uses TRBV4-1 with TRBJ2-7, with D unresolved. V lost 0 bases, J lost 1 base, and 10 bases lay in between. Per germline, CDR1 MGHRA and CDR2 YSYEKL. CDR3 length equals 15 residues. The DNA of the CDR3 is TGCGCCAGCAGCCAAGAAGCCCGCGCATCCTACGAGCAGTACTTC. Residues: CASSQEARASYEQYF.

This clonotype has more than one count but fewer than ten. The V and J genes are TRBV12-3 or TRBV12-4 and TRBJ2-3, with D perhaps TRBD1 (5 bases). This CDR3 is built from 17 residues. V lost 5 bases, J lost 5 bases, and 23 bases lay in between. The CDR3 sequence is CASSPSAPGHPLDTQYF. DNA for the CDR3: TGTGCCAGCAGTCCGAGCGCCCCTGGACACCCATTAGATACGCAGTATTTT.

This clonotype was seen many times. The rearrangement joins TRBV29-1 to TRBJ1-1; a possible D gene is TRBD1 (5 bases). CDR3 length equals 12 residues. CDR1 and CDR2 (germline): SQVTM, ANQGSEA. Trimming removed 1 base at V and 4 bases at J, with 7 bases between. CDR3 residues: CSVEGGGTEAFF. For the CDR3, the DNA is TGCAGCGTTGAAGGGGGGGGCACTGAAGCTTTCTTT.

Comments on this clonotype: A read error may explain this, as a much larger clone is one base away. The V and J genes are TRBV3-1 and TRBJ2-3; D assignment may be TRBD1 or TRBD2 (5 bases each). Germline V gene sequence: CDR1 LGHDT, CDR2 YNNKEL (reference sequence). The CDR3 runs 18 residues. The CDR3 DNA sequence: TGTGCCACCAGCCAAGCAATCCGGGACGTTCCTAGCACAGATACGCAGTATTTT. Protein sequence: CATSQAIRDVPSTDTQYF.

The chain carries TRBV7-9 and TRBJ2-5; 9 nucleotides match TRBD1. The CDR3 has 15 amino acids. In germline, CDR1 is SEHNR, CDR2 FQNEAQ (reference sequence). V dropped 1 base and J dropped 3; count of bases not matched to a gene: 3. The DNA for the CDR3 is TGTGCCAGCAGCTTAGGCCGGGACAGGGAAGAGACCCAGTACTTC. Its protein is CASSLGRDREETQYF.

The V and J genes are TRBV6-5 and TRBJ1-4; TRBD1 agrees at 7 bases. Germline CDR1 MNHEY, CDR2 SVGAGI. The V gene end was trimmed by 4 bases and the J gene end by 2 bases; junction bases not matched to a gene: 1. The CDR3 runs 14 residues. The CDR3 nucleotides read TGTGCCAGCAGTTGGGGACAGACTAATGAAAAACTGTTTTTT. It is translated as CASSWGQTNEKLFF.